This TCR beta chain was identified in a study of cytomegalovirus exposure and HLA in healthy donors. The V gene lost 0 bases and the J gene lost 7 bases, with 14 bases spanning the gap. In germline, CDR1 is SGHKS, CDR2 YYEKEE (reference sequence). The CDR3 is 16 amino acids. In this sample, this clone turned up a few times. The PCR contained 60 Vbeta and 13 Jbeta primers. Clones were sequenced by immunoSEQ multiplex PCR, and TCRdb holds only the in-frame ones, with some missing. The table records around 160,000 clones, roughly 80% of them present only once. Sequences were obtained from PBMCs. The chain is built from TRBV5-5 and TRBJ1-6, with TRBD1 as a possible D gene (6 bases). The TCR sequence derives from a man in his fifties in good health and CMV-seropositive. The CDR3 protein is CASSLDPTGLNSPLHF. The DNA for the CDR3 is TGTGCCAGCAGCTTGGACCCCACAGGGCTGAATTCACCCCTCCACTTT. Full variable domain (remainder filled in from reference TRBV5-5 and TRBJ1-6): DAGVTQSPTHLIKTRGQQVTLRCSPISGHKSVSWYQQVLGQGPQFIFQYYEKEERGRGNFPDRFSARQFPNYSSELNVNALLLGDSALYLCASSLDPTGLNSPLHFGNGTRLTVT.